These T cell receptor beta chains were read from a single sample in a study of blood T cell repertoires in COVID-19. The protocol was immunoSEQ multiplex PCR, while the TCRdb copy is restricted to in-frame clones and leaves out a portion. Among some 73,000 clones listed, about 89% were seen once. Material for sequencing was peripheral blood. These receptors originate from a woman in her fifties or sixties with acute or convalescent COVID-19. Each CDR3 is given with its conserved first and last residue. D genes are given only for firm matches. Clone size, where shown, is once, few, many, or a class for clones that have expanded.

V gene	clone size	D gene	J gene	CDR3 protein	CDR3 DNA
TRBV14	-	-	TRBJ1-1	CASSLSGGAAFF	TGTGCCAGCAGCCTAAGTGGGGGCGCAGCTTTCTTT
TRBV4-1	-	TRBD1	TRBJ2-7	CASSQGTGSSYEQYF	TGCGCCAGCAGCCAGGGGACAGGGAGCTCCTACGAGCAGTACTTC
TRBV28	-	-	TRBJ2-5	CASSTLQGGYETQYF	TGTGCCAGCAGTACATTACAGGGAGGGTACGAGACCCAGTACTTC
TRBV6-4	-	TRBD1	TRBJ2-1	CASSTGTGGLRYNEQFF	TGTGCCAGCAGTACCGGGACAGGGGGTCTCCGCTACAATGAGCAGTTCTTC
TRBV21-1	-	-	TRBJ2-7	CASSKRGGSYEQYF	TGTGCCAGCAGCAAACGCGGGGGCTCCTACGAGCAGTACTTC
TRBV10-3	-	TRBD2	TRBJ2-1	CAIGGAYNEQFF	TGTGCCATCGGGGGGGCCTACAATGAGCAGTTCTTC
TRBV4-1	-	-	TRBJ2-3	CASSQNGRADTQYF	TGCGCCAGCAGCCAAAACGGGAGAGCAGATACGCAGTATTTT
TRBV12-3/TRBV12-4	-	-	TRBJ2-3	CASRGGADTQYF	TGTGCCAGCAGGGGGGGGGCTGATACGCAGTATTTT
TRBV5-6	-	-	TRBJ2-2	CASSMTARSTGELFF	TGTGCCAGCAGCATGACAGCGAGGAGCACCGGGGAGCTGTTTTTT
TRBV6-1	-	TRBD2	TRBJ2-5	CASSDRGGLETQYF	TGTGCCAGCAGTGACCGGGGGGGCCTTGAGACCCAGTACTTC
TRBV4-1	-	-	TRBJ1-1	CASSLRGQNTEAFF	TGCGCCAGCAGCCTCAGGGGCCAGAACACTGAAGCTTTCTTT
TRBV2	-	-	TRBJ1-4	CASSEAYRMGKLFF	TGTGCCAGCAGTGAAGCCTACAGGATGGGAAAACTGTTTTTT
TRBV4-1	-	TRBD2	TRBJ2-7	CASSDIWTSGYEQYF	TGCGCCAGCAGCGATATTTGGACTAGCGGCTACGAGCAGTACTTC
TRBV30	-	TRBD2	TRBJ2-7	CAWTLGLAGIYEQYF	TGTGCCTGGACTTTAGGACTAGCGGGGATCTACGAGCAGTACTTC
TRBV11-3	-	-	TRBJ1-1	CASSLSRGNTEAFF	TGTGCCAGCAGCTTATCTCGGGGGAACACTGAAGCTTTCTTT
TRBV6-5	-	-	TRBJ2-7	CASSYGWAGYEQYF	TGTGCCAGCAGTTACGGGTGGGCAGGCTACGAGCAGTACTTC
TRBV28	-	TRBD1	TRBJ1-2	CATTTPTGIDYGYTF	TGTGCCACCACGACTCCGACAGGGATAGACTATGGCTACACCTTC
TRBV2	-	-	TRBJ1-1	CASSAIKGIGEAFF	TGTGCCAGCAGTGCCATAAAGGGGATTGGTGAAGCTTTCTTT
TRBV16	-	-	TRBJ2-5	CASSQSTALGTQYF	TGTGCCAGCAGCCAATCCACAGCCTTGGGGACCCAGTACTTC
TRBV18	-	TRBD2	TRBJ2-2	CASSPRTAGGANTGELFF	TGTGCCAGCTCACCACGAACAGCGGGGGGGGCGAACACCGGGGAGCTGTTTTTT
TRBV19	-	-	TRBJ1-1	CASSMPFGVSAEAFF	TGTGCCAGTAGTATGCCGTTCGGTGTATCTGCTGAAGCTTTCTTT
TRBV12-3/TRBV12-4	few	-	TRBJ1-5	CASSLGQHQPQHF	TGTGCCAGCAGCCTAGGACAGCATCAGCCCCAGCATTTT
TRBV7-8	-	-	TRBJ2-7	CASSLTSPSYEQYF	TGTGCCAGCAGCTTAACTAGTCCCTCCTACGAGCAGTACTTC
TRBV4-1	-	-	TRBJ1-2	CASSQVSAVEDGYTF	TGCGCCAGCAGCCAAGTTTCGGCGGTAGAAGATGGCTACACCTTC
TRBV2	-	TRBD2	TRBJ2-5	CASRFSGGRETQYF	TGTGCCAGCAGATTTAGCGGGGGGAGAGAGACCCAGTACTTC
TRBV5-4	-	-	TRBJ2-5	CASSLGQQETQYF	TGTGCCAGCAGCTTGGGGCAGCAAGAGACCCAGTACTTC
TRBV6-4	-	-	TRBJ2-3	CASSDSAGTDTQYF	TGTGCCAGCAGTGACTCGGCGGGCACAGATACGCAGTATTTT
TRBV25-1	-	TRBD1	TRBJ1-2	CASSDLDRGSYGYTF	TGTGCCAGCAGTGACTTGGACAGGGGATCCTATGGCTACACCTTC
TRBV6-5	once	-	TRBJ1-6	CASSYRQNNSPLHF	TGTGCCAGCAGTTACAGACAGAATAATTCACCCCTCCACTTT
TRBV10-3	-	-	TRBJ2-3	CAITQRDTVSTDTQYF	TGTGCCATCACCCAGAGAGACACGGTAAGCACAGATACGCAGTATTTT
TRBV12-5	-	-	TRBJ1-6	CASGMSSSSPLHF	TGTGCTAGTGGAATGAGCTCCTCTTCACCCCTCCACTTT
TRBV4-2	-	-	TRBJ2-5	CASSQELASSAQETQYF	TGTGCCAGCAGCCAAGAACTAGCCTCCTCAGCCCAAGAGACCCAGTACTTC
TRBV7-2	-	TRBD1	TRBJ1-1	CASSLSPYRGPTNTEAFF	TGTGCCAGCAGCTTATCCCCATACAGGGGACCAACGAACACTGAAGCTTTCTTT
TRBV5-4	-	TRBD2	TRBJ2-1	CASKTGGNSYNEQFF	TGTGCCAGCAAAACGGGGGGAAACTCCTACAATGAGCAGTTCTTC
TRBV24-1	-	TRBD1	TRBJ1-5	CATSGPGQSQPQHF	TGTGCCACCAGTGGACCGGGACAGAGTCAGCCCCAGCATTTT
TRBV7-2	-	TRBD2	TRBJ2-3	CASSLTSGGPGTDTQYF	TGTGCCAGCAGCTTAACTAGCGGGGGGCCTGGCACAGATACGCAGTATTTT
TRBV5-1	-	-	TRBJ2-7	CASSPWGSSSSYEQYF	TGCGCCAGCAGCCCGTGGGGCAGCTCGAGCTCCTACGAGCAGTACTTC
TRBV18	-	TRBD1	TRBJ1-2	CASSVGQGQNYGYTF	TGTGCCAGCTCAGTGGGACAGGGTCAGAACTATGGCTACACCTTC
TRBV25-1	-	-	TRBJ1-2	CASSELGGSRHGYTF	TGTGCCAGCAGTGAATTAGGAGGGTCTCGGCATGGCTACACCTTC